The present T cell receptor (beta chain) was sequenced within a study of beta chain features in type 1 diabetes. The germline CDR1 and CDR2 sequences are SEHNR and FQNEAQ (reference sequence). Trimming removed 0 bases from V and 7 bases from J, with 5 bases in between. This CDR3 contains 12 residues. There are a few counts of this clone. The antigen is undetermined. Study-wide results and caveats: There was a moderate but significant shortening of TCRB CDR3s in all four CD4+ subsets of Type 1 diabetes patients. Reduced insertions and increased deletions marked VDJ junctions in type 1 diabetes patients. In comparison with healthy donors, patients had naive, central memory and Treg TCRB repertoires that appeared more similar.

Sorted CD4+ subsets: naive, central memory, regulatory, stem cell-like memory (CD45RO/CCR7/CD25/CD127/CD95/CD27 panel). Isolated RNA was reverse transcribed in full, so expressed TCRB transcripts were sequenced. TCRdb's copy holds only in-frame clones and misses some; the assay was immunoSEQ multiplex PCR. The repertoire holds 300,000 or so clones, with approximately 8.2% as singletons. Material: central memory CD4+ T cells from blood. The chain couples TRBV7-9 to TRBJ2-3; no firm D call. This receptor was obtained from a woman aged 18-35 years in good health. CDR3 region: CASSLARNTQYF. The CDR3 bases are TGTGCCAGCAGCTTAGCACGGAATACGCAGTATTTT.